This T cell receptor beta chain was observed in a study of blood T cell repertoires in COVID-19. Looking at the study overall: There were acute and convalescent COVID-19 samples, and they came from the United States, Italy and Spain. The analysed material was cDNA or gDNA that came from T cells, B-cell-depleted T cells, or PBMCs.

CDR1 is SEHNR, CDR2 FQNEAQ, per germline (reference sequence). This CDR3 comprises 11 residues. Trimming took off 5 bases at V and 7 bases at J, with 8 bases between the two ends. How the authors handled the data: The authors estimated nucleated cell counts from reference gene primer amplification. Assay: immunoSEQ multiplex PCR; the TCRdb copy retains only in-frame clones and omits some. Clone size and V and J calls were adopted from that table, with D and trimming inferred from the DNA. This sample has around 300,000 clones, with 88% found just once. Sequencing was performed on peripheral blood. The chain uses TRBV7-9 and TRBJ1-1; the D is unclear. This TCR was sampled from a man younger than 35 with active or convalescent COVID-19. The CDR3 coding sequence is TGTGCCAGCAGCCAGCGGGGTGAAGCTTTCTTT. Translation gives CASSQRGEAFF.